This paragraph covers one TCR beta chain sequence. Only in-frame clones appear in the TCRdb table, and some are missing; sequencing was by immunoSEQ multiplex PCR. This sample has approximately 90,000 clones, with less than 90% found just once. In germline, CDR1 is SNHLY, CDR2 FYNNEI. V was cut by 0 bases and J by 9 bases, with 21 bases left in between. There are 17 residues in the CDR3. This sample is drawn from a study of control samples from healthy donors and cancer patients. The sequence was collected from a woman aged 70-85 years in good health. The chain employs TRBV2 and TRBJ2-1; D is tentatively TRBD1 or TRBD2 (6 bases each). The sequenced sample was blood. The CDR3 here is CASSEAGRSGARGEQFF. CDR3 nucleotides: TGTGCCAGCAGTGAAGCGGGAAGGTCGGGGGCCCGAGGTGAGCAGTTCTTC. Full variable domain (outside the CDR3, taken from reference TRBV2 and TRBJ2-1): EPEVTQTPSHQVTQMGQEVILRCVPISNHLYFYWYRQILGQKVEFLVSFYNNEISEKSEIFDDQFSVERPDGSNFTLKIRSTKLEDSAMYFCASSEAGRSGARGEQFFGPGTRLTVL.